The T cell receptor beta chain under discussion was sequenced for a study of blood T cell repertoires in COVID-19. Germline V gene lookup returns CDR1 SGHTA and CDR2 FQGNSA. V lost 5 bases, J lost 3 bases, and 15 bases lay in between. This CDR3 spans 15 amino acids. This table comes from immunoSEQ multiplex PCR, and its TCRdb copy is limited to in-frame clones, with some not included. The profile shows over 65,000 clones, around 90% of them singletons. This receptor was identified in a human donor in a cohort sampled during active COVID-19. The sample was peripheral blood. The V and J genes are TRBV7-2 and TRBJ2-3; possibly TRBD2 for D (5 bases). The CDR3 reads CASSPARARTDTQYF. CDR3 nucleotide sequence: TGTGCCAGCAGCCCCGCGAGGGCGCGTACAGATACGCAGTATTTT.